Listed below are T cell receptor beta chains from one sample, sequenced in a study of T-cell reconstitution after alpha-beta-depleted transplantation in children. TCRdb re-called the PCR reads through MiXCR, storing one row per CDR3 protein. Of roughly 89,000 distinct CDR3 sequences in the sample, 9% to 15% were seen once. The source was PBMCs from the stem cell graft donor, collected from the stem cell graft. Receptors originate from a human donor who donated a stem cell graft to a child with inherited bone marrow failure. The CDR3 runs from the conserved cysteine through the conserved F or W. The D gene is left open where the match is weak. Only some rows state a clone size, as once, few, many or a class for expanded clones.

clone_size: many
cdr3_length: 12
v_call: TRBV10-3
j_call: TRBJ2-7
d_call: -
cdr3_nt: TGTGCCATCAGTGAGTCGAGGTACGAGCAGTACTTC
cdr3_aa: CAISESRYEQYF

clone_size: many
cdr3_length: 16
v_call: TRBV4-3
j_call: TRBJ2-7
d_call: TRBD2
cdr3_nt: TGCGCCAGCAGCCAAGACCGATCATGGGGGGGCTACGAGCAGTACTTC
cdr3_aa: CASSQDRSWGGYEQYF

clone_size: -
cdr3_length: 13
v_call: TRBV28
j_call: TRBJ2-7
d_call: -
cdr3_nt: TGTGCCAGCAAGGACCCCCGCTCCTACGAGCAGTACTTC
cdr3_aa: CASKDPRSYEQYF

clone_size: -
cdr3_length: 15
v_call: TRBV7-9
j_call: TRBJ2-7
d_call: TRBD1
cdr3_nt: TGTGCCAGCAGCTTAGGGGGACAGGCCCTCTACGAGCAGTACTTC
cdr3_aa: CASSLGGQALYEQYF

clone_size: few
cdr3_length: 14
v_call: TRBV20-1
j_call: TRBJ2-5
d_call: TRBD2
cdr3_nt: TGCAGTGCCCCAGGTGGGGGGGGGAGAGAGACCCAGTACTTC
cdr3_aa: CSAPGGGGRETQYF

clone_size: -
cdr3_length: 14
v_call: TRBV6-2/TRBV6-3
j_call: TRBJ2-3
d_call: TRBD2
cdr3_nt: TGTGCCAGCAGTCGGGGACTAGCGGGAGTGGCGCAGTATTTT
cdr3_aa: CASSRGLAGVAQYF

clone_size: many
cdr3_length: 16
v_call: TRBV5-1
j_call: TRBJ1-1
d_call: TRBD1
cdr3_nt: TGCGCCAGCAGCTTGCGGGCAGGGGGCATGAACACTGAAGCTTTCTTT
cdr3_aa: CASSLRAGGMNTEAFF

clone_size: many
cdr3_length: 15
v_call: TRBV5-1
j_call: TRBJ2-7
d_call: -
cdr3_nt: TGCGCCAGCAGCTTATCGTGGCAGGCACCCTACGAGCAGTACTTC
cdr3_aa: CASSLSWQAPYEQYF

clone_size: many
cdr3_length: 13
v_call: TRBV11-3
j_call: TRBJ2-7
d_call: -
cdr3_nt: TGTGCCAGCAGCTCGTGGGATCCGAGGGAGCAGTACTTC
cdr3_aa: CASSSWDPREQYF

clone_size: many
cdr3_length: 13
v_call: TRBV5-5
j_call: TRBJ2-5
d_call: -
cdr3_nt: TGTGCCAGCAGCTCAGACACGCAAGAGACCCAGTACTTC
cdr3_aa: CASSSDTQETQYF

clone_size: many
cdr3_length: 17
v_call: TRBV5-1
j_call: TRBJ2-1
d_call: TRBD2
cdr3_nt: TGCGCCAGCAGCTTGTTGAGCGGGGGGGCTTCCTACAATGAGCAGTTCTTC
cdr3_aa: CASSLLSGGASYNEQFF

clone_size: many
cdr3_length: 13
v_call: TRBV5-1
j_call: TRBJ2-7
d_call: -
cdr3_nt: TGCGCCAGCAGCCGGACGGTATCCTACGAGCAGTACTTC
cdr3_aa: CASSRTVSYEQYF

clone_size: many
cdr3_length: 15
v_call: TRBV12-3/TRBV12-4
j_call: TRBJ1-2
d_call: TRBD1
cdr3_nt: TGTGCCAGCACCCGGAAGGGGGCTGCTTCCTATGGCTACACCTTC
cdr3_aa: CASTRKGAASYGYTF

clone_size: many
cdr3_length: 14
v_call: TRBV7-2
j_call: TRBJ2-5
d_call: -
cdr3_nt: TGTGCCAGCAGCGCAGACCCGTACCAAGAGACCCAGTACTTC
cdr3_aa: CASSADPYQETQYF

clone_size: many
cdr3_length: 14
v_call: TRBV20-1
j_call: TRBJ2-1
d_call: -
cdr3_nt: TGCAGTGCTGCGAGGGGGGGGACCTACAATGAGCAGTTCTTC
cdr3_aa: CSAARGGTYNEQFF

clone_size: -
cdr3_length: 13
v_call: TRBV13
j_call: TRBJ2-1
d_call: -
cdr3_nt: TGTGCCAGCAGCTTGAGCCTTTCTAATGAGCAGTTCTTC
cdr3_aa: CASSLSLSNEQFF

clone_size: many
cdr3_length: 14
v_call: TRBV5-1
j_call: TRBJ2-3
d_call: -
cdr3_nt: TGCGCCAGCTCGTCGGGGGCCAACACAGATACGCAGTATTTT
cdr3_aa: CASSSGANTDTQYF

clone_size: many
cdr3_length: 18
v_call: TRBV5-6
j_call: TRBJ1-2
d_call: TRBD1
cdr3_nt: TGTGCCAGCAGGTCGGCCGGGACAGGGGACCTCCCGGACTATGGCTACACCTTC
cdr3_aa: CASRSAGTGDLPDYGYTF

clone_size: -
cdr3_length: 17
v_call: TRBV5-4
j_call: TRBJ2-5
d_call: -
cdr3_nt: TGTGCCAGCAGCTCTAGGGTGGTCTCCCGCTCACAAGAGCCCCAGTACTTC
cdr3_aa: CASSSRVVSRSQEPQYF

clone_size: many
cdr3_length: 14
v_call: TRBV6-2/TRBV6-3
j_call: TRBJ1-1
d_call: -
cdr3_nt: TGTGCCAGCAGTTACGTTTCGGCGGTCACTGAAGCTTTCTTT
cdr3_aa: CASSYVSAVTEAFF

clone_size: -
cdr3_length: 12
v_call: TRBV7-9
j_call: TRBJ2-7
d_call: -
cdr3_nt: TGTGCCAGCAGCCCAGGGGTTGACGAGCAGTACTTC
cdr3_aa: CASSPGVDEQYF

clone_size: many
cdr3_length: 16
v_call: TRBV5-1
j_call: TRBJ2-5
d_call: TRBD2
cdr3_nt: TGCGCCAGCAGTTTGACTAGCGGGAGGGCCGGAGAGACCCAGTACTTC
cdr3_aa: CASSLTSGRAGETQYF

clone_size: -
cdr3_length: 14
v_call: TRBV7-2
j_call: TRBJ2-7
d_call: -
cdr3_nt: TGTGCCAGCAGCCGACTGGACGCGACCCGCGAGCAGTACTTC
cdr3_aa: CASSRLDATREQYF

clone_size: many
cdr3_length: 14
v_call: TRBV20-1
j_call: TRBJ2-5
d_call: -
cdr3_nt: TGCAGTGCTCCTTGGAGACAGGCCACGGCGACCCAGTACTTC
cdr3_aa: CSAPWRQATATQYF

clone_size: many
cdr3_length: 14
v_call: TRBV7-2
j_call: TRBJ2-3
d_call: TRBD2
cdr3_nt: TGTGCCAGCAGCCATATTAGCGGGGCCATTCGAAGGTATTTT
cdr3_aa: CASSHISGAIRRYF

clone_size: many
cdr3_length: 11
v_call: TRBV18
j_call: TRBJ2-1
d_call: -
cdr3_nt: TGTGCCAGCTCCCAGGGTGATGAGCAGTTCTTC
cdr3_aa: CASSQGDEQFF